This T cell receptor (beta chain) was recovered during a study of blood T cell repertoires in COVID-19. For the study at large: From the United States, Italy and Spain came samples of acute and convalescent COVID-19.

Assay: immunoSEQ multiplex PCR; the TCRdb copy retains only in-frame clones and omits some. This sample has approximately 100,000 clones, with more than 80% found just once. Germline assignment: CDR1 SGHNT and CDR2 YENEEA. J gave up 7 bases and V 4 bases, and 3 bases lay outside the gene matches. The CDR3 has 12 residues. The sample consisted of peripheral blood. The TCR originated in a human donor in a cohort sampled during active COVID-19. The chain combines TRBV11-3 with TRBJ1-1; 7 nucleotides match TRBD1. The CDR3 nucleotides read TGTGCCAGCAGCTACAGGGGTTTTGAAGCTTTCTTT. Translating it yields CASSYRGFEAFF. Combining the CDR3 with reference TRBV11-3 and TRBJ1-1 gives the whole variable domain EAGVVQSPRYKIIEKKQPVAFWCNPISGHNTLYWYLQNLGQGPELLIRYENEEAVDDSQLPKDRFSAERLKGVDSTLKIQPAELGDSAVYLCASSYRGFEAFFGQGTRLTVV.